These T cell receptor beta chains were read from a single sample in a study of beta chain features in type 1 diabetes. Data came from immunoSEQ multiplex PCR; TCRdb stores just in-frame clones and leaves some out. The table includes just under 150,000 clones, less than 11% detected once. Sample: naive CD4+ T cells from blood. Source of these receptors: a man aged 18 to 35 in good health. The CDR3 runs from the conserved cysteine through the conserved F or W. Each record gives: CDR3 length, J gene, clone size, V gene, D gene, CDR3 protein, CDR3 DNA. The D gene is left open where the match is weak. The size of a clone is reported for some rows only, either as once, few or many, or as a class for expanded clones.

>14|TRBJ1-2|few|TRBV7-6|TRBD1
CASSPSTGSYGYTF
TGTGCCAGCAGCCCCTCGACAGGGTCCTATGGCTACACCTTC
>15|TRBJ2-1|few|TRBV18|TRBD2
CASSPPSGGAHEQFF
TGTGCCAGCTCACCCCCGAGCGGGGGGGCCCATGAGCAGTTCTTC
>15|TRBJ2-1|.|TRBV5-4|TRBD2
CASSVLAGPHNEQFF
TGTGCCAGCAGCGTCCTAGCGGGACCACACAATGAGCAGTTCTTC
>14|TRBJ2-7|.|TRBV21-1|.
CASSSRDTAYEQYF
TGTGCCAGCAGCAGCCGGGACACCGCCTACGAGCAGTACTTC
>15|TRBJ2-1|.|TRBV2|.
CASRVGGSSYNEQFF
TGTGCCAGCAGGGTCGGTGGTAGCTCCTACAATGAGCAGTTCTTC
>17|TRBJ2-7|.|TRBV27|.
CASSLSTAGLKGLEQYF
TGTGCCAGCAGTTTATCAACCGCAGGACTCAAGGGCCTCGAGCAGTACTTC
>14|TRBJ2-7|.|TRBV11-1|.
CASSLSLYSYEQYF
TGTGCCAGCAGCTTATCCCTATATTCCTACGAGCAGTACTTC
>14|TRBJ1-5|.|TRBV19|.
CASASGGAGQPQHF
TGTGCCAGTGCGTCGGGGGGGGCGGGCCAGCCCCAGCATTTT
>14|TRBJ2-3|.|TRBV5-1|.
CASSAGPSTDTQYF
TGCGCCAGCAGCGCGGGACCGAGCACAGATACGCAGTATTTT
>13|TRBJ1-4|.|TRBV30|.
CASQGIPNEKLFF
TGTGCCTCGCAGGGGATTCCTAATGAAAAACTGTTTTTT
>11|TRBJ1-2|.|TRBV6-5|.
CASSSNYGYTF
TGTGCCAGCAGTTCGAACTATGGCTACACCTTC
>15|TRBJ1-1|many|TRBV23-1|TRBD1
CASSQSDRGNTEAFF
TGCGCCAGCAGTCAATCGGACAGGGGGAACACTGAAGCTTTCTTT
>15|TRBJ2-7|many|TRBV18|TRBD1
CASSNQGESSYEQYF
TGTGCCAGCTCAAACCAGGGGGAAAGCTCCTACGAGCAGTACTTC
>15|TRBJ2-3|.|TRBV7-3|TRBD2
CASSPGAGAYDTQYF
TGTGCCAGCAGCCCCGGAGCGGGGGCCTACGATACGCAGTATTTT
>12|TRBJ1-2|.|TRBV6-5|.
CASSFGQYGYTF
TGTGCCAGCAGTTTCGGACAGTATGGCTACACCTTC
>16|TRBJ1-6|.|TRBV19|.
CASSTTRGQNNSPLHF
TGTGCCAGTAGTACGACCAGAGGACAGAATAATTCACCCCTCCACTTT
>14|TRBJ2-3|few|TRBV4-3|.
CASSQSVLDHTQYF
TGCGCCAGCAGCCAATCCGTACTAGATCATACGCAGTATTTT
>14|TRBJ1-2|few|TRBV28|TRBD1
CASSNYRGGYGYTF
TGTGCCAGCAGTAACTACAGGGGGGGCTATGGCTACACCTTC
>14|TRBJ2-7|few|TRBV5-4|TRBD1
CASSRGTVSYEQYF
TGTGCCAGCAGCCGAGGGACAGTCTCCTACGAGCAGTACTTC
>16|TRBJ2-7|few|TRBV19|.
CASSQTGVTSSYEQYF
TGTGCCAGTAGCCAAACGGGGGTAACCAGCTCCTACGAGCAGTACTTC
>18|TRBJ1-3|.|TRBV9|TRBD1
CASSAPADRGSSGNTIYF
TGTGCCAGCAGCGCCCCTGCGGACAGGGGGAGTTCTGGAAACACCATATATTTT
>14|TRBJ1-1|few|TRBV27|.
CASSLETGRTEAFF
TGTGCCAGCAGTTTAGAGACGGGTCGGACTGAAGCTTTCTTT
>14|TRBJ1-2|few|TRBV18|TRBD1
CASTQGTGTYGYTF
TGTGCCAGCACACAAGGGACAGGGACCTATGGCTACACCTTC
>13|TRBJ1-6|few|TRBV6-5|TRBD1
CANRDRDNSPLHF
TGTGCCAACCGGGACAGAGATAATTCACCCCTCCACTTT
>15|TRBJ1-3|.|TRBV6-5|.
CASSSAGALRNTIYF
TGTGCCAGCAGTTCCGCCGGAGCTCTCAGAAACACCATATATTTT
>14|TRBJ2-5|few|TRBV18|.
CASSRSSEEETQYF
TGTGCCAGCTCCCGGAGTAGCGAGGAGGAGACCCAGTACTTC
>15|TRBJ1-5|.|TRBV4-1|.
CASSHATGSNQPQHF
TGCGCCAGCAGCCATGCAACAGGGAGCAATCAGCCCCAGCATTTT
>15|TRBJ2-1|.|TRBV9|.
CASSVVGGVYNEQFF
TGTGCCAGCAGCGTAGTGGGGGGAGTCTACAATGAGCAGTTCTTC
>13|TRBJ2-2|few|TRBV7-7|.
CASGPLNTGELFF
TGTGCCAGCGGCCCATTGAACACCGGGGAGCTGTTTTTT
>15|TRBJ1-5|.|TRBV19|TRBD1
CATTSAQGANQPQHF
TGTGCCACCACCTCGGCACAGGGGGCGAATCAGCCCCAGCATTTT
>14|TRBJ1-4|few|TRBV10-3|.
CAISGTASEEKLFF
TGTGCCATCAGTGGGACAGCCTCGGAGGAAAAACTGTTTTTT
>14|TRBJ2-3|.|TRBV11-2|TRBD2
CASTQRGGSDTQYF
TGTGCCAGCACCCAGCGGGGGGGTTCGGATACGCAGTATTTT
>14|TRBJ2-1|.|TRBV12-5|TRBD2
CASGTSGGVDEQFF
TGTGCTAGTGGAACTAGCGGGGGGGTCGATGAGCAGTTCTTC
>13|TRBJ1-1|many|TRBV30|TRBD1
CAWSTWDRGEAFF
TGTGCCTGGAGTACGTGGGACAGGGGTGAAGCTTTCTTT
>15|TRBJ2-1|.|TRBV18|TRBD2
CASSPGTSGANEQFF
TGTGCCAGCTCACCAGGGACTAGCGGGGCCAATGAGCAGTTCTTC
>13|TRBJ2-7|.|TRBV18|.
CASSPAGSYEQYF
TGTGCCAGCTCACCGGCGGGCTCCTACGAGCAGTACTTC
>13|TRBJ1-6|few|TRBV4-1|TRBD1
CASGQVLVSPLHF
TGCGCCAGCGGACAGGTCCTGGTTTCACCCCTCCACTTT
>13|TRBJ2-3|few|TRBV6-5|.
CASSAPGDNTQYF
TGTGCCAGCAGCGCCCCCGGGGATAATACGCAGTATTTT
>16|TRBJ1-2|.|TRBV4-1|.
CASSPGRGSQEYGYTF
TGCGCCAGCAGCCCGGGGCGGGGTTCACAAGAATATGGCTACACCTTC
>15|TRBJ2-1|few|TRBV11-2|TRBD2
CASSRSGGIYNEQFF
TGTGCCAGCAGCCGTAGCGGGGGGATCTACAATGAGCAGTTCTTC
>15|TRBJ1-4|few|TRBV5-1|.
CASRNLGQPNEKLFF
TGCGCCAGCAGAAACCTAGGACAGCCAAATGAAAAACTGTTTTTT